These 26 T cell receptor beta chains share one sample of origin, sequenced in a study of chemoradiotherapy in HPV16-positive cancers. Some clones are missing from TCRdb's copy, which holds only in-frame ones; the method was immunoSEQ multiplex PCR. The sample includes about 8,100 clones, 55% to 75% of them seen just once. The specimen was obtained from a patient who underwent chemoradiotherapy. These receptors all come from a human donor with HPV-associated anogenital cancer.

The gene calls are TRBV6-5 and TRBJ1-4, with D unclear. V was pared by 0 bases and J by 8 bases, with 13 bases between. The CDR3 consists of 15 residues. CDR1 and CDR2 from the germline V gene are MNHEY and SVGAGI. The CDR3 coding sequence is TGTGCCAGCAGTTACTCGTCGTCCCCGGGAGAAAAACTGTTTTTT. Translation: CASSYSSSPGEKLFF.

The chain joins TRBV19 to TRBJ2-7, with 9 bases aligning to TRBD1. V lost 5 bases and J lost 6; bases outside the gene matches: 8. This CDR3 comprises 14 residues. Germline CDR1 is LNHDA and CDR2 is SQIVND (reference sequence). In DNA form, the CDR3 reads TGTGCCAGTAGTTCGACTGGGACAGGGATCGAGCAGTACTTC. Translating gives CASSSTGTGIEQYF.

V usage is TRBV7-2 and J usage is TRBJ1-5; TRBD1 is a possible D gene (5 bases). V gave up 3 bases and J gave up 5 bases, with 11 bases separating them. CDR3 length: 14 amino acids. Germline V lookup: CDR1 SGHTA, CDR2 FQGNSA. Here the CDR3 DNA reads TGTGCCAGCAGCTTGAGAAGGGGCGATCAGCCCCAGCATTTT. This encodes CASSLRRGDQPQHF.

The genes are TRBV2 and TRBJ2-1; 10 bases match TRBD1. V lost 5 bases, J lost 1 base, and 8 bases stayed unmatched. This CDR3 has 17 amino acids. Looked up from germline, CDR1 is SNHLY and CDR2 is FYNNEI. CDR3 amino acids: CASSRSGTGASYNEQFF. The CDR3 DNA reads as TGTGCCAGCAGTCGAAGTGGGACAGGGGCTTCCTACAATGAGCAGTTCTTC. Full variable domain (rest looked up from reference TRBV2 and TRBJ2-1): EPEVTQTPSHQVTQMGQEVILRCVPISNHLYFYWYRQILGQKVEFLVSFYNNEISEKSEIFDDQFSVERPDGSNFTLKIRSTKLEDSAMYFCASSRSGTGASYNEQFFGPGTRLTVL.

J is TRBJ2-4 and V is TRBV2, with D possibly being TRBD1 or TRBD2 (5 bases each). Germline V gene data show CDR1 as SNHLY and CDR2 as FYNNEI. The CDR3 extends over 16 amino acids. Trimming left V 0 bases short and J 2 bases short, with 11 bases between. The CDR3 loop is CASSEALRGTKNIQYF. In DNA form, the CDR3 reads TGTGCCAGCAGTGAAGCGCTTCGGGGCACCAAAAACATTCAGTACTTC.

The V gene is TRBV18, the J gene TRBJ2-2; D might be TRBD1 (6 bases). V lost 2 bases to trimming and J lost 11 bases, with 18 bases between them. The CDR3 extends over 15 amino acids. CDR1 and CDR2 from the germline V gene are KGHSH and LQKENI. Written as DNA, the CDR3 is TGTGCCAGCTCACCAGTAACAGGGTGGAACGTAGAGCTGTTTTTT. It encodes CASSPVTGWNVELFF.

The genes are TRBV5-1 and TRBJ1-1; 7 positions agree with TRBD1. The CDR3 length is 17 residues. Looked up from germline, CDR1 is SGHRS and CDR2 is YFSETQ. Germline trimming cut 2 bases from V and 3 bases from J; bases unmatched to any gene: 13. CDR3 coding DNA: TGCGCCAGCAGCTTCGGGCAGGGGGGGGTACGTGACACTGAAGCTTTCTTT. This translates into CASSFGQGGVRDTEAFF.

The rearrangement joins TRBV28 to TRBJ2-7, with D unclear. CDR3 length: 8 amino acids. Germline CDR1 is MDHEN and CDR2 is SYDVKM. The CDR3, as DNA: TGTCAATACTACGAGCAGTACTTC. It yields the protein CQYYEQYF.

CDR3 in amino acids: CASSLRGTGGYEQYF. The CDR3 DNA sequence: TGTGCCAGCAGTTTGAGGGGGACAGGAGGCTACGAGCAGTACTTC. The chain is built from TRBV28 and TRBJ2-7; 8 bases are shared with TRBD1. V dropped 3 bases and J dropped 3; count of bases not matched to a gene: 7. The CDR3 runs 15 residues. Germline assignment: CDR1 MDHEN and CDR2 SYDVKM. Together with reference TRBV28 and TRBJ2-7, the CDR3 gives the full variable domain: DVKVTQSSRYLVKRTGEKVFLECVQDMDHENMFWYRQDPGLGLRLIYFSYDVKMKEKGDIPEGYSVSREKKERFSLILESASTNQTSMYLCASSLRGTGGYEQYFGPGTRLTVT.

This chain uses TRBV5-1 with TRBJ2-1; D is perhaps TRBD2 (6 bases). The CDR3 consists of 15 residues. Germline V CDR1 and CDR2: SGHRS, YFSETQ. The V end was cut by 2 bases, the J end by 0 bases, with 9 bases between. CDR3 DNA sequence: TGCGCCAGCAGCTTTAGCGGCCACTCCTACAATGAGCAGTTCTTC. Encoded protein: CASSFSGHSYNEQFF.

In its sample, this clone was seen a few times. The chain is built from TRBV6-5 and TRBJ2-1; 9 bases agree with TRBD1. Germline trimming cut 4 bases from V and 4 bases from J; bases unmatched to any gene: 5. CDR3 length: 15 amino acids. Per the germline V gene, CDR1 is MNHEY and CDR2 is SVGAGI. CDR3 nucleotides: TGTGCCAGCAGTTCCCCCGGGACAGGGTACAATGAGCAGTTCTTC. This encodes CASSSPGTGYNEQFF.

V usage is TRBV6-5 and J usage is TRBJ2-7, with TRBD2 matching over 8 bases. Germline V gives CDR1 MNHEY, CDR2 SVGAGI. J gave up 4 bases and V 4 bases, and 9 bases lay outside the gene matches. The length of the CDR3 is 15 residues. Here the CDR3 reads CASSSLLRGAYEQYF. The CDR3 DNA reads as TGTGCCAGCAGTTCGCTATTGCGGGGGGCTTACGAGCAGTACTTC.

The rearrangement uses TRBV6-4 and TRBJ2-3; 8 positions match TRBD1. There are 16 residues in the CDR3. V shed 0 bases and J 4 bases; nucleotides not matched to a gene: 6. CDR1 is MRHNA and CDR2 is SNTAGT in the germline V gene. CDR3 sequence: CASSDSSGGGADTQYF. The CDR3 DNA sequence: TGTGCCAGCAGTGACTCCTCAGGGGGCGGTGCAGATACGCAGTATTTT.

The V call is TRBV4-3, the J call TRBJ1-2, with D tentatively TRBD1 (6 bases). Between the trimmed V and J ends, which lost 0 bases and 4 bases, there was a span of 12 bases. CDR1 and CDR2 (germline): LGHNA, YSLEER. This CDR3 contains 15 residues. The CDR3 DNA follows: TGCGCCAGCAGCCAAGAATTACAGGGCCTCTATGGCTACACCTTC. It is translated as CASSQELQGLYGYTF.

The chain recombines TRBV6-4 with TRBJ2-1; no firm D call. V lost 4 bases to trimming and J lost 8 bases, with 12 bases between them. Germline CDR1 reads MRHNA; CDR2 reads SNTAGT. This CDR3 has 13 residues. The CDR3 loop is CASSGGTAHEQFF. For the CDR3, the DNA is TGTGCCAGCAGTGGAGGTACAGCCCATGAGCAGTTCTTC.

This chain joins TRBV13 and TRBJ2-1; 10 nucleotides line up with TRBD1. The V gene's germline CDR1 is PRHDT and CDR2 FYEKMQ (reference sequence). CDR3 length: 14 residues. The V and J ends lost 3 bases and 16 bases, in that order; junction bases with no gene match: 12. This CDR3 reads CASSFLDRGLSEFF. The CDR3 bases are TGTGCCAGCAGCTTCTTAGACAGGGGGCTTAGCGAATTCTTC.

V gene TRBV6-5 combines with J gene TRBJ2-7; the match to TRBD1 covers 11 bases. Germline V lookup: CDR1 MNHEY, CDR2 SVGAGI. The CDR3 totals 15 residues. J lost 5 bases, V lost 5 bases, and 8 bases had no gene match. The CDR3, as DNA: TGTGCCAGCAGTCCGGGGACAGGGGGGAGAGACGAGCAGTACTTC. Translation: CASSPGTGGRDEQYF.

V is TRBV6-6 and J is TRBJ2-1, with TRBD1 as a possible D gene (6 bases). V was pared by 5 bases and J by 4 bases, with 9 bases between. Germline V gene lookup returns CDR1 MNHNY and CDR2 SVGAGI (reference sequence). The CDR3 runs to 13 residues. CDR3 amino acids: CASSLDRYNEQFF. CDR3 in DNA: TGTGCCAGCAGTCTCGACAGGTACAATGAGCAGTTCTTC.

J is TRBJ2-2 and V is TRBV15, with D maybe TRBD2 (6 bases). V lost 2 bases and J 4 bases, leaving 14 bases between the germline ends. The CDR3 totals 16 residues. The germline V gene has CDR1 LNHNV and CDR2 YYDKDF (reference sequence). This CDR3 is CATSRPGTGFTGELFF. The CDR3 DNA reads as TGTGCCACCAGCAGACCCGGGACTGGATTCACCGGGGAGCTGTTTTTT.

The chain joins TRBV28 to TRBJ1-1, with no clear D. V lost 6 bases to trimming and J lost 0 bases, with 11 bases between them. CDR1 and CDR2 (germline): MDHEN, SYDVKM. The length of the CDR3 is 14 residues. CDR3: CASRKDPMNTEAFF. The DNA for the CDR3 is TGTGCCAGCAGGAAGGACCCTATGAACACTGAAGCTTTCTTT.

This chain uses TRBV27 with TRBJ2-6; weak D call: TRBD2 (5 bases). Germline V gene lookup returns CDR1 MNHEY and CDR2 SMNVEV (reference sequence). CDR3 size: 15 residues. The V end lost 6 bases, the J end lost 0 bases, and 9 bases lay between the germline ends. Here the CDR3 DNA reads TGTGCCAGCAGCAACCGGGGCTCTGGGGCCAACGTCCTGACTTTC. Its translation: CASSNRGSGANVLTF.

The V call is TRBV7-2, the J call TRBJ1-6; possible D gene TRBD1, 5 bases. Germline CDR1 SGHTA, CDR2 FQGNSA. Trimming shortened V by 6 bases and J by 14 bases, and 23 bases separated the two germline ends. This CDR3 has 15 amino acids. In DNA, the CDR3 is TGTGCCAGCAGTTCATGGGGGGACCTCGATGGGGCCCTCCACTTT. The encoded protein is CASSSWGDLDGALHF.

This clone was detected only a few times. The CDR3 region has the DNA TGCGCCAGCAGCCTGACAGGGGCTAACTATGGCTACACCTTC. As protein: CASSLTGANYGYTF. The chain uses TRBV5-1 and TRBJ1-2; TRBD1 matches 8 bases. The germline V gene has CDR1 SGHRS and CDR2 YFSETQ. The V gene end was trimmed by 4 bases and the J gene end by 0 bases; junction bases not matched to a gene: 2. The CDR3 sequence is 14 residues long.

This chain connects TRBV7-3 to TRBJ2-3; 11 positions match TRBD2. Looked up from germline, CDR1 is SGHTA and CDR2 is FQGTGA. CDR3 length: 15 amino acids. The V and J ends lost 4 bases and 2 bases, in that order; junction bases with no gene match: 2. The CDR3: CASSSLAGATDTQYF. The CDR3 DNA is TGTGCCAGCAGCTCACTAGCGGGGGCCACAGATACGCAGTATTTT.

This chain connects TRBV19 to TRBJ1-2; D may be TRBD1 (5 bases). Per the germline V gene, CDR1 is LNHDA and CDR2 is SQIVND (reference sequence). The CDR3 runs to 15 residues. The V end lost 0 bases, the J end lost 7 bases, and 15 bases lay between the germline ends. Here the CDR3 reads CASSIEGDALAGYTF. DNA for the CDR3: TGTGCCAGTAGTATAGAGGGGGACGCCCTCGCTGGCTACACCTTC.

The genes are TRBV4-3 and TRBJ1-2; perhaps TRBD1 as D (6 bases). V lost 2 bases to trimming and J lost 0 bases, with 10 bases between them. CDR1 is LGHNA, CDR2 YSLEER, per germline. There are 15 residues in the CDR3. CDR3 in DNA: TGCGCCAGCAGCCAACCACAGGGTTCTAACTATGGCTACACCTTC. It encodes CASSQPQGSNYGYTF.